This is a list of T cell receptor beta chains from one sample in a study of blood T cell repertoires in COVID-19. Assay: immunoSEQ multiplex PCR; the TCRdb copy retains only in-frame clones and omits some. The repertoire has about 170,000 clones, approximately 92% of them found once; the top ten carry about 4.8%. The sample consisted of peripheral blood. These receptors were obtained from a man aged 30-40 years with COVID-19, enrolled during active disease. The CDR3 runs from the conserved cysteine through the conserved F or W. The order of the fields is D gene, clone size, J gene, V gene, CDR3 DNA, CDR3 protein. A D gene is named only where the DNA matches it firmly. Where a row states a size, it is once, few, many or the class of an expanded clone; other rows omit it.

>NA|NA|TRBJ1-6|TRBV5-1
TGCGCCAGCAGTGGAGGGAATAATTCACCCCTCCACTTT
CASSGGNNSPLHF
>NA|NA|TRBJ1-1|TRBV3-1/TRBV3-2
TGTGCCAGCAGCCAAGAGGCGGGAATTGAAGCTTTCTTT
CASSQEAGIEAFF
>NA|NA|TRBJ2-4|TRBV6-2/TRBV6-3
TGTGCCAGCAGTTATTCGGGAGCCAAAAACATTCAGTACTTC
CASSYSGAKNIQYF
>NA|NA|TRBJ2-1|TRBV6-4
TGTGCCAGCAGTGGGAGTTGGGATGAGCAGTTCTTC
CASSGSWDEQFF
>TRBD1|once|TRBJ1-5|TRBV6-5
TGTGCCAGCAGTTACTCGGGACAGGGGTCCTCCCAGCATTTT
CASSYSGQGSSQHF
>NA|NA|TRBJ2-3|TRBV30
TGTGCCTGGGGCGGGGATACGCAGTATTTT
CAWGGDTQYF
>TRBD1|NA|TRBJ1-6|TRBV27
TGTGCCAGCAGTTCCACGACAGGGACGGGGGCAAATTCACCCCTCCACTTT
CASSSTTGTGANSPLHF
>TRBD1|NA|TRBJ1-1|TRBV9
TGTGCCAGCAGCACCACAGGGGTGGCTGAAGCTTTCTTT
CASSTTGVAEAFF
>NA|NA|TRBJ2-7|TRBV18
TGTGCCAGCTCACCACCAGCCAGAGGAGACGAGCAGTACTTC
CASSPPARGDEQYF
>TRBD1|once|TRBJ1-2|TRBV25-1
TGTGCCAGCAGTATGACAGGGGTCTTAGGCTACACCTTC
CASSMTGVLGYTF
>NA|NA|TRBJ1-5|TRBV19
TGTGCCAGTAGTCACACGCAGGGATGGGGCCACAATCAGCCCCAGCATTTT
CASSHTQGWGHNQPQHF
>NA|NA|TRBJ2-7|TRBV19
TGTGCCAGTAGTTTCGGACAGGGAGGGTACGAGCAGTACTTC
CASSFGQGGYEQYF
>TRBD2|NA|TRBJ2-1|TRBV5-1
TGCGCCAGCAGCTTGGTAGGACTAGCAGCCTACAATGAGCAGTTCTTC
CASSLVGLAAYNEQFF
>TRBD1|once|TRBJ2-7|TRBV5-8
TGTGCCAGCAGCCCCGGGACAGAGTCTACCGAGCAGTACTTC
CASSPGTESTEQYF
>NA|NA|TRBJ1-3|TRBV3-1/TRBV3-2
TGTGCCAGCAGCCAAGTAGGAAACACCATATATTTT
CASSQVGNTIYF
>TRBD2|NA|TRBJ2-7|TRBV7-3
TGTGCCAGCAGCTTAACTAGCGGGGACTCCTACGAGCAGTACTTC
CASSLTSGDSYEQYF
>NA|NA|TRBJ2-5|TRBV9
TGTGCCAGCAGCCAAATGGGCGGGGTTGAGTCCCAGTACTTC
CASSQMGGVESQYF
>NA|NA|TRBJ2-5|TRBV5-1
TGCGCCAGCAGCTTGGGCGACTACCGGGGGGAGACCCAGTACTTC
CASSLGDYRGETQYF
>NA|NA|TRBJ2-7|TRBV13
TGTGCCAGCAGCTTGAAGGGGGTGTCCTACGAGCAGTACTTC
CASSLKGVSYEQYF
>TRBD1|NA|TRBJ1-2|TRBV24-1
TGTGCCACCAGTGACCCAGGGGGAGGCTATGGCTACACCTTC
CATSDPGGGYGYTF
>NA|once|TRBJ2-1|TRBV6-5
TGTGCCAGCAGGTGGAATCGGGACAATGAGCAGTTCTTC
CASRWNRDNEQFF
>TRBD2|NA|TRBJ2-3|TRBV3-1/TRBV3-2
TGTGCCAGCAGCCAAGATAAAGTAAGCGGGGGTTCGGCAGATACGCAGTATTTT
CASSQDKVSGGSADTQYF
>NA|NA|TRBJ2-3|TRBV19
TGTGCCACCACCCGGGGGGCTAGCCGCACTTGGAATACGCAGTATTTT
CATTRGASRTWNTQYF
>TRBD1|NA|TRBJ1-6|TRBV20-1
TGCAGTGCTAGTGATCCGGGACAGGGAAATTCACCCCTCCACTTT
CSASDPGQGNSPLHF
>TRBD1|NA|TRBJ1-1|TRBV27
TGTGCCAGCAGAACAAGACAGGGAATCGGGGACACTGAAGCTTTCTTT
CASRTRQGIGDTEAFF
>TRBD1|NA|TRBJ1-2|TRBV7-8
TGTGCCAGCAGCAAGCCCTCGGACAGGGGTAGGGGCTACACCTTC
CASSKPSDRGRGYTF
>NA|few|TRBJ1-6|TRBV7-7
TGTGCCAGCAGCTTTCGGTCCGGGCAGGGCCCCTATAATTCACCCCTCCACTTT
CASSFRSGQGPYNSPLHF
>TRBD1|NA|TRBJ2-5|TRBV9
TGTGCCAGCAGCGTTGAGGGGGGACAGGTGGAGACCCAGTACTTC
CASSVEGGQVETQYF
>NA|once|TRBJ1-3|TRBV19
TGTGCCAGCAGACAGTCCTCTGGAAACACCATATATTTT
CASRQSSGNTIYF
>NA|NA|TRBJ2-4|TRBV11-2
TGTGCCAGCAGCTTCACAGGGCTAGCCAAAAACATTCAGTACTTC
CASSFTGLAKNIQYF
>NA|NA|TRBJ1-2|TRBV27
TGTGCCAGCAGTTCCGGGGGAAACCTCTATGGCTACACCTTC
CASSSGGNLYGYTF
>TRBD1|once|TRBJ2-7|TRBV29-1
TGCAGCGTCCGGGACAGGGGTAGCTACGAGCAGTACTTC
CSVRDRGSYEQYF